Each of the 24 T cell receptor beta chains below was sequenced from the same sample in a study of CD8 T cells in ankylosing spondylitis. TCRdb itself ran the 5' RACE reads through MiXCR, one entry per CDR3 protein. The sample lists under 450,000 distinct CDR3 sequences; 15% to 20% were seen once. Study findings and constraints: One TCR beta motif, made up of roughly 8 highly homologous variants, appeared characteristic of ankylosing spondylitis blood.

Antigens of these TCRs are unknown. Sequencing used blood, either unsorted or a sorted T cell fraction (not recorded which). Source of these receptors: a male donor with ankylosing spondylitis.

This clonotype has a handful of counts. The rearrangement uses TRBV6-1 and TRBJ1-2, with a tentative D call TRBD1 (5 bases). Germline CDR1 MNHNS, CDR2 SASEGT. This CDR3 region has 16 residues. Trimming pared 7 bases from V and 8 bases from J, leaving 26 bases between. This chain's CDR3 is CASTSNPGAGPGGYTF. CDR3 DNA sequence: TGTGCCAGCACCTCAAACCCCGGGGCAGGACCTGGCGGCTACACCTTC.

This clonotype was observed a handful of times. The chain has TRBV7-9 and TRBJ2-7; D gene ambiguous. The CDR3 sequence is 12 residues long. Between the trimmed V and J ends, which lost 2 bases and 3 bases, there was a span of 5 bases. From germline, CDR1 is SEHNR and CDR2 FQNEAQ (reference sequence). As DNA, the CDR3 is TGTGCCAGCAGCTTAAGAGACTACGAGCAGTACTTC. It specifies CASSLRDYEQYF.

This chain connects TRBV12-5 to TRBJ2-5; possibly TRBD2 for D (6 bases). The germline gives CDR1 LGHNT, CDR2 FRNRAP. This CDR3 is built from 15 residues. V lost 5 bases and J 4 bases, leaving 17 bases between the germline ends. The CDR3 here is CASGMGPISGETQYF. DNA for the CDR3: TGTGCTAGTGGTATGGGCCCCATTAGCGGAGAGACCCAGTACTTC.

This chain uses TRBV27 with TRBJ1-4, with a weak D call TRBD1 (5 bases). Germline CDR1 is MNHEY and CDR2 is SMNVEV (reference sequence). CDR3 length equals 16 residues. V gave up 5 bases and J gave up 9 bases, with 22 bases separating them. The CDR3 DNA follows: TGTGCCAGCAGTCCAGTAGATAGGGGACGCCAGCAAAAACTGTTTTTT. Translating gives CASSPVDRGRQQKLFF.

The table lists this clonotype with many counts. The rearrangement links TRBV12-3 or TRBV12-4 to TRBJ1-1; unclear D gene. This CDR3 has 14 amino acids. Trimming took off 6 bases at V and 5 bases at J, with 16 bases between the two ends. CDR3 DNA sequence: TGTGCCAGCAGGCCACTTGGGAGGTGGACTGAAGCTTTCTTT. Translated: CASRPLGRWTEAFF.

This chain connects TRBV25-1 to TRBJ2-1; a weak D match, TRBD2 (6 bases). CDR1 is MGHDK, CDR2 SYGVNS, per germline. The CDR3 has 21 amino acids. The V end was cut by 6 bases, the J end by 2 bases, with 32 bases between. In DNA, the CDR3 is TGTGCCAGCAGAGGATTTAGCGGAGCGGGTTTTGCCCGAATCCCCTACAATGAGCAGTTCTTC. It codes for CASRGFSGAGFARIPYNEQFF.

This clonotype has only a few counts. This chain uses TRBV3-1 with TRBJ1-2; D gene ambiguous. The V end lost 1 base, the J end lost 5 bases, and 11 bases lay between the germline ends. Germline values: CDR1 LGHDT, CDR2 YNNKEL (reference sequence). The CDR3 sequence is 14 residues long. The CDR3 bases are TGTGCCAGCAGCCAAGGTTTCGGAGATTATGGCTACACCTTC. Amino acid sequence: CASSQGFGDYGYTF.

The chain is built from TRBV20-1 and TRBJ2-3; D possibly matches TRBD1 or TRBD2 (5 bases each). CDR1 is DFQATT and CDR2 is SNEGSKA in the germline V gene (reference sequence). V was shortened by 3 bases and J by 4 bases, with 14 bases between the two germline ends. This CDR3 is built from 14 residues. Here the CDR3 DNA reads TGCAGTGCTAGTCATGGGGGAGATTCAGATACGCAGTATTTT. It is translated as CSASHGGDSDTQYF.

This clonotype was seen more than once but under ten times. The genes are TRBV12-3 or TRBV12-4 and TRBJ1-2, with 9 bases that match TRBD1. Trimming took 3 bases from V and 7 from J; bases not matched to a gene: 6. The CDR3 spans 14 residues. DNA for the CDR3: TGTGCCAGCAGTTTGGGACAGGGTGTTATTGGCTACACCTTC. Amino acid sequence: CASSLGQGVIGYTF.

This clonotype was seen ten or more times. The chain uses TRBV5-6 and TRBJ2-5, with D hard to call. Germline-derived CDR1 and CDR2 are SGHDT and YYEEEE. CDR3 length: 14 residues. The V and J ends lost 1 base and 2 bases respectively, with 9 bases between them. The CDR3 sequence is CASSLWMVQETQYF. CDR3 DNA: TGTGCCAGCAGCTTGTGGATGGTACAAGAGACCCAGTACTTC.

V and J are TRBV7-8 and TRBJ1-4; 7 bases agree with TRBD1. The CDR3 contains 14 residues. Germline V lookup: CDR1 SGHVS, CDR2 FQNEAQ. The J segment lost 7 bases and the V segment lost 11 bases, leaving 13 bases of the junction unmatched. CDR3 DNA sequence: TGTGCCTCCGGGGAAGGGGGCCTGGTTGAAAAACTGTTTTTT. Protein: CASGEGGLVEKLFF.

The chain is built from TRBV11-2 and TRBJ2-7, with 8 positions matching TRBD2. CDR3 length: 16 residues. Germline values: CDR1 SGHAT, CDR2 FQNNGV. V shed 5 bases and J 2 bases; nucleotides not matched to a gene: 11. This CDR3 reads CASSRTAGAGAYEQYF. In DNA form, the CDR3 reads TGTGCCAGCAGCCGAACAGCGGGGGCGGGCGCCTACGAGCAGTACTTC.

The rearrangement uses TRBV5-1 and TRBJ1-1, with 7 bases that match TRBD1. Germline assignment: CDR1 SGHRS and CDR2 YFSETQ. This CDR3 comprises 15 residues. Losses at the gene ends were 4 bases for V and 1 base for J; bases not matched to a gene: 7. DNA for the CDR3: TGCGCCAGCAGCGGTGCGGGACAGAGGAACACTGAAGCTTTCTTT. Translated: CASSGAGQRNTEAFF. The full variable domain, rest sourced from reference TRBV5-1 and TRBJ1-1, is KAGVTQTPRYLIKTRGQQVTLSCSPISGHRSVSWYQQTPGQGLQFLFEYFSETQRNKGNFPGRFSGRQFSNSRSEMNVSTLELGDSALYLCASSGAGQRNTEAFFGQGTRLTVV.

The CDR3 nucleotides read TGTGCCAGCAGCTCCCCGGAGAGGGGAGGGCCTGAAGCTTTCTTT. Protein: CASSSPERGGPEAFF. The J gene is TRBJ1-1, the V gene TRBV11-2, with TRBD1 as a possible D gene (5 bases). The CDR3 covers 15 residues. In germline, CDR1 is SGHAT, CDR2 FQNNGV. The V and J ends lost 4 bases and 6 bases respectively, with 18 bases between them.

The chain employs TRBV20-1 and TRBJ2-3; 9 nucleotides line up with TRBD2. The CDR3 runs 16 residues. Per germline, CDR1 DFQATT and CDR2 SNEGSKA (reference sequence). The V and J ends lost 6 bases and 6 bases, in that order; junction bases with no gene match: 16. The CDR3 coding sequence is TGCAGTGCGCAACTTAATAGCGGGAGTACTCGGGATACGCAGTATTTT. Residues: CSAQLNSGSTRDTQYF.

This clonotype appeared a few times. V gene TRBV20-1 combines with J gene TRBJ2-3; 8 bases map to TRBD2. The V and J ends lost 6 bases and 2 bases, in that order; junction bases with no gene match: 7. Germline V CDR1 and CDR2: DFQATT, SNEGSKA (reference sequence). The CDR3 covers 14 residues. CDR3 protein: CSARTSRNTDTQYF. The CDR3 DNA follows: TGCAGTGCAAGGACTAGCCGAAACACAGATACGCAGTATTTT.

V and J are TRBV30 and TRBJ2-5, with TRBD2 matching over 8 bases. V lost 3 bases to trimming and J lost 2 bases; unmatched junction nucleotides: 5. This CDR3 region has 14 residues. CDR1 is GTSNPN and CDR2 is SVGIG in the germline V gene (reference sequence). The CDR3 nucleotides are TGTGCCTGGAGGAGACTAGCGATACAAGAGACCCAGTACTTC. Protein product: CAWRRLAIQETQYF.

The rearrangement links TRBV7-9 to TRBJ1-1; no reliable D call. The CDR3 runs to 15 residues. With 5 bases removed from V and 5 bases from J, the gap between germline ends came to 18 bases. Germline V CDR1 and CDR2: SEHNR, FQNEAQ (reference sequence). The CDR3 sequence is CASSKKSWAETEAFF. Written as DNA, the CDR3 is TGTGCCAGCAGCAAAAAATCGTGGGCGGAGACTGAAGCTTTCTTT. Looking up the rest from reference TRBV7-9 and TRBJ1-1 gives the full variable domain: DTGVSQNPRHKITKRGQNVTFRCDPISEHNRLYWYRQTLGQGPEFLTYFQNEAQLEKSRLLSDRFSAERPKGSFSTLEIQRTEQGDSAMYLCASSKKSWAETEAFFGQGTRLTVV.

This clonotype showed up just a few times. Since no conserved phenylalanine or tryptophan closes the CDR3, a read error is the likely cause. J is TRBJ1-1 and V is TRBV12-3 or TRBV12-4; D gene uncertain. This CDR3 has 14 residues. The ends were cut back, 6 bases at V and 3 bases at J, with 14 bases in the middle. CDR3 nucleotides: TGTGCCAGCAGACTCGCTACTATGGACACTGAAGCTTTCCTT. This encodes CASRLATMDTEAFL.

In its sample, this clonotype was seen a few times. The rearrangement joins TRBV11-1 to TRBJ2-7; 10 nucleotides agree with TRBD1. Germline loops: CDR1 SGHAT, CDR2 FQDESV (reference sequence). Germline trimming cut 4 bases from V and 3 bases from J; bases unmatched to any gene: 18. CDR3 length: 19 amino acids. The CDR3 sequence: CASSSDPGQGWRGLYEQYF. Written as DNA, the CDR3 is TGTGCCAGCAGCTCAGACCCGGGACAGGGGTGGAGAGGGCTCTACGAGCAGTACTTC.

This chain joins TRBV5-1 and TRBJ2-3; 10 bases are a match to TRBD2. The junction had 7 bases not matched to a gene; V was cut back by 0 bases and J by 6 bases. The germline V gene encodes CDR1 SGHRS and CDR2 YFSETQ. This CDR3 is built from 16 residues. CDR3 DNA: TGCGCCAGCAGCTTGGCCCCTAGGACTAGCGGTGATACGCAGTATTTT. Its translation is CASSLAPRTSGDTQYF.

This clonotype was counted many times. This chain joins TRBV29-1 and TRBJ2-1; D possibly matches TRBD1 or TRBD2 (5 bases each). Germline-derived CDR1 and CDR2 are SQVTM and ANQGSEA. V was trimmed by 4 bases and J by 0 bases, leaving 13 bases between them. The CDR3 runs to 15 residues. In DNA form, the CDR3 reads TGCAGCGTTGTATCGCCAGGGAGCTCCTACAATGAGCAGTTCTTC. This codes for CSVVSPGSSYNEQFF.

This clonotype was seen only a few times. The chain uses TRBV5-1 and TRBJ1-2; D ambiguous. There are 13 residues in the CDR3. Germline lookup yields CDR1 SGHRS and CDR2 YFSETQ. Trimming removed 0 bases from V and 7 bases from J, with 10 bases in between. The CDR3 DNA reads as TGCGCCAGCAGCTTGGATGGCGTCTCTGGCTACACCTTC. Translating gives CASSLDGVSGYTF.

This clonotype was counted between two and nine times. Here the CDR3 reads CAISQGGTEAFF. The CDR3 DNA reads as TGTGCCATCAGTCAGGGTGGGACTGAAGCTTTCTTT. V is TRBV10-3 and J is TRBJ1-1; D might be TRBD1 (5 bases). From germline, CDR1 is ENHRY and CDR2 SYGVKD. The CDR3 consists of 12 residues. Trimming cost V 5 bases and J 5 bases, with 9 bases left between them.